A selection of T cell receptor beta chains follows, all from one sample in a study of Graves' ophthalmopathy and Graves' hyperthyroidism. TCRdb re-called the multiplex PCR reads through MiXCR, storing one row per CDR3 protein. The table records about 480,000 distinct CDR3 sequences, about an eighth of them present only once. Sequencing used blood. Receptor source: a woman aged 25-40 years with Graves' ophthalmopathy. The CDR3 runs from the conserved cysteine through the conserved F or W. Each record gives: CDR3 DNA, CDR3 protein, V gene, clone size, J gene, D gene. A D gene is named only where the DNA matches it firmly. Expanded clones get a size class; other rows say once, few or many, or leave the size out.

DNA: TGTGCCACCAGCAGAGATCCGACTAGCGGGGAGACCCAGTACTTC; CDR3: CATSRDPTSGETQYF; V: TRBV15; size: -; J: TRBJ2-5; D: TRBD2
DNA: TGTGCCAGCAGTTTCGGCGGGGGGGCGAGCACCGGGGAGCTGTTTTTT; CDR3: CASSFGGGASTGELFF; V: TRBV28; size: many; J: TRBJ2-2; D: TRBD2
DNA: TGTGCCAGCAGTTTCAAGGGTCCGGGAGCTTTCTTT; CDR3: CASSFKGPGAFF; V: TRBV12-3/TRBV12-4; size: many; J: TRBJ1-1; D: -
DNA: TGCGCCAGCAGCCAGGAAGGGACCCAGTACTTC; CDR3: CASSQEGTQYF; V: TRBV5-1; size: many; J: TRBJ2-5; D: -
DNA: TGCAGTGCTAGAGATCAGTCCTACGAGCAGTACTTC; CDR3: CSARDQSYEQYF; V: TRBV20-1; size: -; J: TRBJ2-7; D: -
DNA: TGTGCCAGCAGCTTCCCAGGGGTTTCGAACACCGGGGAGCTGTTTTTT; CDR3: CASSFPGVSNTGELFF; V: TRBV11-1; size: -; J: TRBJ2-2; D: -
DNA: TGTGCCAGCGACCAGGGGGGAGGAAGCATGAACACTGATGCTTTCTTT; CDR3: CASDQGGGSMNTDAFF; V: TRBV6-1; size: -; J: TRBJ1-1; D: TRBD1
DNA: TGTGCCAGCAGCTTAAGCTCAGGAAACTACGAGCAGTACTTC; CDR3: CASSLSSGNYEQYF; V: TRBV11-2; size: many; J: TRBJ2-7; D: -
DNA: TGTGCCAGCCCACCACCTGCGGGGCACGCGAACACCGGGGAGCTGTTTTTT; CDR3: CASPPPAGHANTGELFF; V: TRBV18; size: -; J: TRBJ2-2; D: -
DNA: TGTGCCAGCAGCTCCCCGGGGGGCGGCTATGGCTACACCTTC; CDR3: CASSSPGGGYGYTF; V: TRBV28; size: -; J: TRBJ1-2; D: -
DNA: TGTGCCAGCAGTTCTCTGACTGAGGGGGGGGGCACAGATACGCAGTATTTT; CDR3: CASSSLTEGGGTDTQYF; V: TRBV12-3/TRBV12-4; size: -; J: TRBJ2-3; D: -
DNA: TGTGCCACCCAGGGAAGAGAGACCCAGTACTTC; CDR3: CATQGRETQYF; V: TRBV2; size: many; J: TRBJ2-5; D: -
DNA: TGCGCCAGCCGTCCTACCGAACCGGGACGCGCCCCTGGGGCCAACGTCCTGACTTTC; CDR3: CASRPTEPGRAPGANVLTF; V: TRBV5-1; size: few; J: TRBJ2-6; D: -
DNA: TGTGCCAGCAGCCGGGGGGGCGAAGCGGGAGAGCAGTACTTC; CDR3: CASSRGGEAGEQYF; V: TRBV6-1; size: many; J: TRBJ2-7; D: TRBD2
DNA: TGCGCCAGCAGCCTAACAGGGGTATCCCACGAGCAGTACTTC; CDR3: CASSLTGVSHEQYF; V: TRBV5-1; size: few; J: TRBJ2-7; D: TRBD1
DNA: TGTGCCACCCGTCCCCCCTACGGGAGAGCATTGAACGAGCAGTACTTC; CDR3: CATRPPYGRALNEQYF; V: TRBV24-1; size: many; J: TRBJ2-7; D: -
DNA: TGCAGTGGGGGGGACCGCTACCCTACCGCCTATGGCTACACCTTC; CDR3: CSGGDRYPTAYGYTF; V: TRBV20-1; size: -; J: TRBJ1-2; D: -
DNA: TGTGCCAGCAGCTTAGCAGGGACGGAAGCTTTCTTT; CDR3: CASSLAGTEAFF; V: TRBV28; size: many; J: TRBJ1-1; D: -
DNA: TGTGCCAGCCAAGGACAGGCGGTTAATAATTCACCCCTCCACTTT; CDR3: CASQGQAVNNSPLHF; V: TRBV6-2/TRBV6-3; size: few; J: TRBJ1-6; D: TRBD1
DNA: TGTGCCAGCAGTTTAGGGGGCGCGAACACCGGGGAGCTGTTTTTT; CDR3: CASSLGGANTGELFF; V: TRBV7-2; size: many; J: TRBJ2-2; D: TRBD1
DNA: TGTGCCAGCAGCCACCAAGGGGGCTTGAGGACTGAAGCTTTCTTT; CDR3: CASSHQGGLRTEAFF; V: TRBV7-2; size: many; J: TRBJ1-1; D: TRBD1
DNA: TGTGCCAGCAGCTTAGACGGGGCCAACTATGGCTACACCTTC; CDR3: CASSLDGANYGYTF; V: TRBV11-2; size: many; J: TRBJ1-2; D: -
DNA: TGTGCCAGCAGCTTAGCGGGGGGCGAGGTGAACACTGAAGCTTTCTTT; CDR3: CASSLAGGEVNTEAFF; V: TRBV7-2; size: many; J: TRBJ1-1; D: -
DNA: TGTGCCAGCAATAGACAGGCCTCTCACTACGAGCAGTACTTC; CDR3: CASNRQASHYEQYF; V: TRBV2; size: -; J: TRBJ2-7; D: -
DNA: TGTGCCAGCGATCGCGTAGCGGGGGGGCCAGTATACGAGCAGTACTTC; CDR3: CASDRVAGGPVYEQYF; V: TRBV6-1; size: many; J: TRBJ2-7; D: TRBD2
DNA: TGTGCCAGCCTGGACCCGAACACCGGGGAGCTGTTTTTT; CDR3: CASLDPNTGELFF; V: TRBV6-1; size: -; J: TRBJ2-2; D: -
DNA: TGTGCCTGGTCCCAGGGTGGAGAGACCCAGTACTTC; CDR3: CAWSQGGETQYF; V: TRBV30; size: many; J: TRBJ2-5; D: -
DNA: TGTGCCTCCCCAGGGGGGAGGGCCAAAAACATTCAGTACTTC; CDR3: CASPGGRAKNIQYF; V: TRBV6-1; size: many; J: TRBJ2-4; D: -
DNA: TGCGCCGGCAGCTTGGAAGCTAGGTCTTCCTTGGGTATCTACGAGCAGTACTTC; CDR3: CAGSLEARSSLGIYEQYF; V: TRBV5-1; size: -; J: TRBJ2-7; D: -
DNA: TGTGCCAGCAGCTTAGATCCACAGACGGGGATCACTGAAGCTTTCTTT; CDR3: CASSLDPQTGITEAFF; V: TRBV11-2; size: many; J: TRBJ1-1; D: -
DNA: TGTGCCAGCAGTGAAACTCCCGGACAGGACTACGAGCAGTACTTC; CDR3: CASSETPGQDYEQYF; V: TRBV6-1; size: many; J: TRBJ2-7; D: TRBD1
DNA: TGTGCCAGCAGTTTACGGGCAGAAACCTACGAGCAGTACTTC; CDR3: CASSLRAETYEQYF; V: TRBV28; size: many; J: TRBJ2-7; D: -
DNA: TGTGCCAGCAGTTTGCAGGACTCCTACGAGCAGTACTTC; CDR3: CASSLQDSYEQYF; V: TRBV12-3/TRBV12-4; size: many; J: TRBJ2-7; D: -
DNA: TGTGCCATTGCCCCCGGGACAGGGGGCCCCACCGGGGAGCTGTTTTTT; CDR3: CAIAPGTGGPTGELFF; V: TRBV10-3; size: -; J: TRBJ2-2; D: TRBD1
DNA: TGTGCCAGCAGCTTATCCGGGAGGACAGATACGCAGTATTTT; CDR3: CASSLSGRTDTQYF; V: TRBV11-2; size: few; J: TRBJ2-3; D: TRBD2
DNA: TGTGCCAGCACCCCTGGAGGGATTCAGCCCCAGCATTTT; CDR3: CASTPGGIQPQHF; V: TRBV28; size: few; J: TRBJ1-5; D: -
DNA: TGCGCCAGCAGCTTGGAAGGCCAGTTCGAGCAGTACTTC; CDR3: CASSLEGQFEQYF; V: TRBV5-1; size: many; J: TRBJ2-7; D: -
DNA: TGTGCCAGCAGTTACTCAAATGGGGTGAACACTGAAGCTTTCTTT; CDR3: CASSYSNGVNTEAFF; V: TRBV6-5; size: few; J: TRBJ1-1; D: -
DNA: TGTGCCAGCAGTTTTCGCACAGGGAAGGAGGGCTACACCTTC; CDR3: CASSFRTGKEGYTF; V: TRBV6-2/TRBV6-3; size: many; J: TRBJ1-2; D: -
DNA: TGTGCCAGCAGTGACTTGCTAGCGACCTACGAGCAGTACTTC; CDR3: CASSDLLATYEQYF; V: TRBV2; size: many; J: TRBJ2-7; D: -
DNA: TGCAGTGCTAACCGGGACACCGACACTGAAGCTTTCTTT; CDR3: CSANRDTDTEAFF; V: TRBV20-1; size: many; J: TRBJ1-1; D: -
DNA: TGTGCCTTCGATAGGGGGCGAGAAGAGACCAAGTACTTC; CDR3: CAFDRGREETKYF; V: TRBV7-9; size: -; J: TRBJ2-5; D: TRBD1
DNA: TGTGCCTGGATTGAAGGAAGAGGCTACACCTTC; CDR3: CAWIEGRGYTF; V: TRBV30; size: many; J: TRBJ1-2; D: -
DNA: TGCGCCAGCAGCCCGCTGGGGTCCGGCACTGAAGCTTTCTTT; CDR3: CASSPLGSGTEAFF; V: TRBV5-1; size: many; J: TRBJ1-1; D: -
DNA: TGCGCCAGCAGCTTGGACGGCCTGGGTCCTGGCTACACCTTC; CDR3: CASSLDGLGPGYTF; V: TRBV5-1; size: many; J: TRBJ1-2; D: -
DNA: TGTGCCAGCAGTTTCGGCCAGGGACAGGGTCTTCGTTCACCCCTCCACTTT; CDR3: CASSFGQGQGLRSPLHF; V: TRBV12-3/TRBV12-4; size: many; J: TRBJ1-6; D: TRBD1
DNA: TGTGCCAGCAGCGTAGGAACAGGGAATATGAGAGAGCTGTTTTTT; CDR3: CASSVGTGNMRELFF; V: TRBV9; size: -; J: TRBJ2-2; D: -
DNA: TGTGCCAGCAGCTTAGCCACGGTGAACACTGAAGCTTTCTTT; CDR3: CASSLATVNTEAFF; V: TRBV7-2; size: -; J: TRBJ1-1; D: -
DNA: TGTGCCAGCAGCAAAAGTGTCCGGGGGGCCTCCTACGAGCAGTACTTC; CDR3: CASSKSVRGASYEQYF; V: TRBV7-6; size: many; J: TRBJ2-7; D: -
DNA: TGTGCCTGGAGTGTACCAGGGGCCGAGACCCAGTACTTC; CDR3: CAWSVPGAETQYF; V: TRBV30; size: few; J: TRBJ2-5; D: -
DNA: TGTGCCAGCAGTTACTCCGGGACAGGGGGCGTCACTGAAGCTTTCTTT; CDR3: CASSYSGTGGVTEAFF; V: TRBV6-5; size: -; J: TRBJ1-1; D: TRBD1